The clone carrying this T cell receptor beta chain was observed a few times. The data were taken from a study of T-cell memory formation after mild COVID-19. The ends lost 1 base at V and 12 bases at J; junction bases unmatched: 6. CDR3 length: 13 amino acids. TCRdb reprocessed the 5' RACE reads via MiXCR and lists one record per CDR3 protein. This table holds about 500,000 distinct CDR3 sequences, roughly 22% found once. The sample taken for sequencing was PBMCs or a T cell subset sorted from them (not recorded which). The source is an adult woman who had mild COVID-19 (a few samples of this study predate the infection). Cell type and time point are not known. V gene TRBV12-3 or TRBV12-4 combines with J gene TRBJ1-2; 9 positions match TRBD1. The CDR3 loop is CASSLEGQGINTF. The CDR3 nucleotides are TGTGCCAGCAGTTTAGAGGGACAGGGCATTAACACCTTC.